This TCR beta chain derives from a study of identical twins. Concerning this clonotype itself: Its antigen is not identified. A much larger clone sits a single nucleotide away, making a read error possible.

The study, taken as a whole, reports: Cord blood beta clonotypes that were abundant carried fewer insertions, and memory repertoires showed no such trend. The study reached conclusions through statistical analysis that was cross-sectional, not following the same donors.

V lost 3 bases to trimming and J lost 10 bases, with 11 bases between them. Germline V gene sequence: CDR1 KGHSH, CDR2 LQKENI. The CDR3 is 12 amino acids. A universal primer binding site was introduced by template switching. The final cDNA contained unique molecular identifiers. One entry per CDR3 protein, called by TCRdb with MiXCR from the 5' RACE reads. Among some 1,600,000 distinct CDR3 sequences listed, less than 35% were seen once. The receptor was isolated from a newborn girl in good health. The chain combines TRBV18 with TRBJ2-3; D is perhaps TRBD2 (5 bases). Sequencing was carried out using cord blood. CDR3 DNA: TGTGCCAGCTCACCTCCCCGGGATGCGCAGTATTTT. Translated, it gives CASSPPRDAQYF.